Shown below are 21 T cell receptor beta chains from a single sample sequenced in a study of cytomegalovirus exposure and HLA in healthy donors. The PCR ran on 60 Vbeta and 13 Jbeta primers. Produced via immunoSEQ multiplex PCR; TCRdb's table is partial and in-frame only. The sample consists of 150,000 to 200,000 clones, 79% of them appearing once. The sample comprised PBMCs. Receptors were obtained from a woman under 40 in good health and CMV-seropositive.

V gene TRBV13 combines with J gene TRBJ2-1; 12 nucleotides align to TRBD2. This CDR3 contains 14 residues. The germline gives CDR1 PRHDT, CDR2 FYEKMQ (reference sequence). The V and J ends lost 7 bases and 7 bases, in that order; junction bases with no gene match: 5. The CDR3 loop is CASTRTSGKNEQFF. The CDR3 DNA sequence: TGTGCCAGCACCCGGACTAGCGGGAAGAATGAGCAGTTCTTC. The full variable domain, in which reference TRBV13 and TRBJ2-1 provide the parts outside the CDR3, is AAGVIQSPRHLIKEKRETATLKCYPIPRHDTVYWYQQGPGQDPQFLISFYEKMQSDKGSIPDRFSAQQFSDYHSELNMSSLELGDSALYFCASTRTSGKNEQFFGPGTRLTVL.

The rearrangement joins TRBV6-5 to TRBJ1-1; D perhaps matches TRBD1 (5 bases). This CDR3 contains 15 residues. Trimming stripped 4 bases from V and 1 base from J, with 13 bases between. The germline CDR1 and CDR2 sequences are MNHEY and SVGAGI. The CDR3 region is CASSSPPRGNTEAFF. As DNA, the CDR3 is TGTGCCAGCAGTTCCCCACCTAGGGGGAACACTGAAGCTTTCTTT.

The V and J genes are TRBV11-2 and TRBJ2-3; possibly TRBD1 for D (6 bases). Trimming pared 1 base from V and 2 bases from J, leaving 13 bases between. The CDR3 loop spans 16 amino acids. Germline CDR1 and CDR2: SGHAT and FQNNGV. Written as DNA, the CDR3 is TGTGCCAGCAGCTTAGGTACAGGGTTGTTCACAGATACGCAGTATTTT. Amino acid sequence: CASSLGTGLFTDTQYF.

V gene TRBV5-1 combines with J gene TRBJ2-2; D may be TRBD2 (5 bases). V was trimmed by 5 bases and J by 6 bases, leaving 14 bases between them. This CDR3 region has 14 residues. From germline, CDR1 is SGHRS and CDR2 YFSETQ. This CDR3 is CASRQVEVAGELFF. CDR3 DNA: TGCGCCAGCAGGCAAGTGGAGGTAGCCGGGGAGCTGTTTTTT.

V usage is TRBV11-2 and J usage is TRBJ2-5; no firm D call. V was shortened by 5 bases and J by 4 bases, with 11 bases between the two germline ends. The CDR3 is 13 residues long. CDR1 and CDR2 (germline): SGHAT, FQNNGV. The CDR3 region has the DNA TGTGCCAGCAGCGATGGGCTAAGAGAGACCCAGTACTTC. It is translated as CASSDGLRETQYF.

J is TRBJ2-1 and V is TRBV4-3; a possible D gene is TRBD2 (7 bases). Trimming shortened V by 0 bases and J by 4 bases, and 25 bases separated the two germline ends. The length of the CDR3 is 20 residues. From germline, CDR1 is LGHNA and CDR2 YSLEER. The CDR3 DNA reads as TGCGCCAGCAGCCAAGATCTGGGGTCTAGAAGGGGGGAGGGGTACAATGAGCAGTTCTTC. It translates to CASSQDLGSRRGEGYNEQFF.

The CDR3 is CASSLGFGTGGTDTQYF. CDR3 bases: TGTGCCAGCAGCTTAGGTTTTGGGACAGGGGGCACAGATACGCAGTATTTT. The chain carries TRBV7-9 and TRBJ2-3; 10 bases are a match to TRBD1. The CDR3 runs to 17 residues. V shed 1 base and J 1 base; nucleotides not matched to a gene: 5. Germline lookup yields CDR1 SEHNR and CDR2 FQNEAQ (reference sequence). Looking up the rest from reference TRBV7-9 and TRBJ2-3 gives the full variable domain: DTGVSQNPRHKITKRGQNVTFRCDPISEHNRLYWYRQTLGQGPEFLTYFQNEAQLEKSRLLSDRFSAERPKGSFSTLEIQRTEQGDSAMYLCASSLGFGTGGTDTQYFGPGTRLTVL.

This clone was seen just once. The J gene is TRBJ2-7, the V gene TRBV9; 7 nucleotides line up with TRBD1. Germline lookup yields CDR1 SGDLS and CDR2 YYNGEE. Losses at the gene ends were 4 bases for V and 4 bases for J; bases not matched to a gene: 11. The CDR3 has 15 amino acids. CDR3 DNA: TGTGCCAGCAGCCCGAGACAGGGTACCACGTACGAGCAGTACTTC. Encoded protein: CASSPRQGTTYEQYF.

CDR3 sequence reads: CASSQDLETGSYEQYF. The CDR3 DNA is TGCGCCAGCAGCCAAGACTTAGAGACAGGCTCCTACGAGCAGTACTTC. The V call is TRBV4-3, the J call TRBJ2-7; maybe TRBD1 (6 bases). The CDR3 extends over 16 amino acids. Per germline, CDR1 LGHNA and CDR2 YSLEER. V lost 0 bases to trimming and J lost 0 bases, with 12 bases between them.

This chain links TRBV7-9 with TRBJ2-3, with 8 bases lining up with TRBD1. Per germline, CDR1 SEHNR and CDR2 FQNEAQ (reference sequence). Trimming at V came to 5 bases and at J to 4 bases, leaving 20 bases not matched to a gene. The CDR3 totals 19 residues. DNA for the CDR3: TGTGCCAGCAGCCCCCCCCGGCGGACAGGGAGGTTGGGAGCAGATACGCAGTATTTT. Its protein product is CASSPPRRTGRLGADTQYF.

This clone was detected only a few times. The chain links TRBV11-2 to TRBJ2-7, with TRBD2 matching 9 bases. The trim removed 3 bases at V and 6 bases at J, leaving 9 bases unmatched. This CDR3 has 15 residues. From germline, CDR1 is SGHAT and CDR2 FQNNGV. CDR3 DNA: TGTGCCAGCAGCTTGGCTAGCGGGGCATATCGCGAGCAGTACTTC. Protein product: CASSLASGAYREQYF.

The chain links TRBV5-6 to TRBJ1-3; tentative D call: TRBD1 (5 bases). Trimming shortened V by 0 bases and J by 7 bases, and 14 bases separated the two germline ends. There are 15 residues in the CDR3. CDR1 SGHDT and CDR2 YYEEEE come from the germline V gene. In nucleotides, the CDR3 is TGTGCCAGCAGCTTGGAGGGGATCCTTCCGAACACCATATATTTT. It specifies CASSLEGILPNTIYF. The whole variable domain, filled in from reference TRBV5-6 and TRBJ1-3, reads DAGVTQSPTHLIKTRGQQVTLRCSPKSGHDTVSWYQQALGQGPQFIFQYYEEEERQRGNFPDRFSGHQFPNYSSELNVNALLLGDSALYLCASSLEGILPNTIYFGEGSWLTVV.

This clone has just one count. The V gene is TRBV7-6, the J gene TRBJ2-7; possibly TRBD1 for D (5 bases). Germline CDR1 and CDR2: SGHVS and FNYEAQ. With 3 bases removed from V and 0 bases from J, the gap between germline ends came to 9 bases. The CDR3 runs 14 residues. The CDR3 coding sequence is TGTGCCAGCAGCTTGGATGACAGCTCCTACGAGCAGTACTTC. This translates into CASSLDDSSYEQYF.

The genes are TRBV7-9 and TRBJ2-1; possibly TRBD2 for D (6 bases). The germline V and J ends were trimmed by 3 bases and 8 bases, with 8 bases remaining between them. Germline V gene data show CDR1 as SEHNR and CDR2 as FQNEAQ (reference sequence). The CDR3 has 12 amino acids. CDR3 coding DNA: TGTGCCAGCAGCTTCGGAGGGGATGAGCAGTTCTTC. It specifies CASSFGGDEQFF.

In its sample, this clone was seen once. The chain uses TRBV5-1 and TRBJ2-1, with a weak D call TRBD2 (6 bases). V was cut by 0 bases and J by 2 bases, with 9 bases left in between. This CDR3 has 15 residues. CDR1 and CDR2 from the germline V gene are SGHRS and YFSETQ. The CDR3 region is CASSLAVAAYNEQFF. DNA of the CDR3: TGCGCCAGCAGCTTGGCGGTAGCGGCCTACAATGAGCAGTTCTTC.

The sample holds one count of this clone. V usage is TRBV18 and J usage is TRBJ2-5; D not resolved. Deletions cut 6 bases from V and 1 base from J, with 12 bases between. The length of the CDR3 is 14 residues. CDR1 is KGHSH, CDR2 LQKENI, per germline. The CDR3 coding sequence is TGTGCCAGCTCTCCAGCCACGGGCCAAGAGACCCAGTACTTC. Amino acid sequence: CASSPATGQETQYF.

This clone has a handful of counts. This CDR3 reads CASSLQGQVGLGETQYF. Written as DNA, the CDR3 is TGTGCCAGCAGCCTACAAGGACAAGTCGGGTTGGGAGAGACCCAGTACTTC. The chain combines TRBV11-3 with TRBJ2-5; possible D gene TRBD1, 5 bases. V lost 5 bases to trimming and J lost 4 bases, with 23 bases between them. Germline CDR1 reads SGHNT; CDR2 reads YENEEA. The CDR3 is made up of 17 amino acids.

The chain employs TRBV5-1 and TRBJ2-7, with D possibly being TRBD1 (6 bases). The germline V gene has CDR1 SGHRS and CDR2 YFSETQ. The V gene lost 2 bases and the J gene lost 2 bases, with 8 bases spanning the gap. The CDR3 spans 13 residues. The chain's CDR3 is CASSFTGPYEQYF. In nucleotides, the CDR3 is TGCGCCAGCAGCTTTACAGGGCCCTACGAGCAGTACTTC.

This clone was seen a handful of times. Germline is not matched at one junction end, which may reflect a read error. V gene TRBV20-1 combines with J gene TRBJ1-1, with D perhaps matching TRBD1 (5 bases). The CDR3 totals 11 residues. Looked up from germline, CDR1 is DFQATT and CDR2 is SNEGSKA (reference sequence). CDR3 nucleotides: TGCAGTGCTAGAACCGGGACTGCAGCTTTCTTT. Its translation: CSARTGTAAFF.

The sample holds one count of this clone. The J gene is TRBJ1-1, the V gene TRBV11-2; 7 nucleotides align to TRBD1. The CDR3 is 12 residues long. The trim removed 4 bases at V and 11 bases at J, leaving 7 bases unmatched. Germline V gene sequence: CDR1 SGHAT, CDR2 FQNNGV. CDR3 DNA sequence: TGTGCCAGCAGCTCCCCACAGGGGAAGGCTTTCTTT. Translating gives CASSSPQGKAFF.

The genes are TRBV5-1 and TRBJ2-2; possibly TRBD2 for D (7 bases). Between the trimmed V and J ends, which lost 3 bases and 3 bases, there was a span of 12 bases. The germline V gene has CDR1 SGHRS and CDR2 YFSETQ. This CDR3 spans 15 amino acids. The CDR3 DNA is TGCGCCAGCAGCTACGGGGGGCCCCACACCGGGGAGCTGTTTTTT. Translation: CASSYGGPHTGELFF.